This T cell receptor (beta chain) comes out of a study of shared clonotypes between healthy human individuals. The CDR3 spans 15 residues. From germline, CDR1 is SGHNT and CDR2 YYREEE (reference sequence). Trimming removed 3 bases from V and 4 bases from J; junction bases left unmatched: 4. Profiling relied on immunoSEQ multiplex PCR, and the TCRdb table lists in-frame clones only, not all of them. The repertoire holds approximately 640,000 clones, with more than 70% as singletons. Each sample came from a Caucasian adult donor living in Nashville, Tennessee. This rearrangement joins TRBV5-4 to TRBJ2-7; the match to TRBD2 covers 13 bases. The sequence derives from a woman in her thirties in good health. Sequenced sample: memory CD4+ T cells sorted from blood. The sample's subset: CD45RA-negative fraction. CDR3 amino acids: CASSSLAGGPYEQYF. The CDR3, as DNA: TGTGCCAGCAGCTCACTAGCGGGAGGGCCGTACGAGCAGTACTTC.